This record concerns one TCR beta chain sequence. These data originate in a study of blood T cell repertoires in COVID-19. At the level of the study: T cells, B-cell-depleted T cells, or PBMCs supplied cDNA or gDNA.

In germline, CDR1 is LNHDA, CDR2 SQIVND (reference sequence). This CDR3 comprises 16 residues. V lost 5 bases, J lost 2 bases, and 17 bases lay in between. Authors' data handling: Amplification with reference gene primers provided the estimates of nucleated cell counts. Data came from immunoSEQ multiplex PCR; TCRdb stores just in-frame clones and leaves some out. Clone size and the V and J calls come from that table; the DNA yielded D and trimming. The sample holds some 460,000 clones, around 89% seen once. The rearrangement links TRBV19 to TRBJ2-3; no clear D. Sequences were obtained from peripheral blood. This sequence was found in a woman under 40 with acute or convalescent COVID-19. CDR3 DNA sequence: TGTGCCAGTAGTGATGACCAGGCATCTAACACAGATACGCAGTATTTT. As protein: CASSDDQASNTDTQYF.